These T cell receptor beta chains were read from a single sample in a study of cytomegalovirus exposure and HLA in healthy donors. Sequencing used immunoSEQ multiplex PCR; TCRdb keeps in-frame clones, though not all of them. The sample shows around 60,000 clones, around nine tenths of them seen only once. Material for sequencing was PBMCs. All receptors come from a man aged 18 to 30 in good health and CMV-seronegative. Each CDR3 is given with its conserved first and last residue. D genes are given only for firm matches. Size values are once, few and many counts, or a class for expanded clones, and some rows have none.

j_call	v_call	clone_size	cdr3_length	d_call	cdr3_aa	cdr3_nt
TRBJ2-5	TRBV5-1	.	14	.	CASSLGGTGETQYF	TGCGCCAGCAGCTTGGGCGGAACAGGGGAGACCCAGTACTTC
TRBJ2-1	TRBV27	.	17	TRBD2	CASSFRAGATFYNEQFF	TGTGCCAGCAGCTTCAGAGCGGGAGCGACGTTCTACAATGAGCAGTTCTTC
TRBJ2-4	TRBV6-1	.	15	TRBD1	CASSAWAGTGNIQYF	TGTGCCAGCAGTGCTTGGGCCGGGACAGGTAACATTCAGTACTTC
TRBJ1-2	TRBV6-5	.	15	.	CASSPGSGRGYGYTF	TGTGCCAGCAGTCCGGGATCGGGGAGAGGTTATGGCTACACCTTC
TRBJ2-6	TRBV7-2	.	15	.	CASSLRGTGANVLTF	TGTGCCAGCAGCTTACGAGGGACTGGGGCCAACGTCCTGACTTTC
TRBJ2-5	TRBV7-9	.	14	.	CASRGGGGQETQYF	TGTGCCAGCAGGGGGGGCGGGGGCCAAGAGACCCAGTACTTC
TRBJ1-5	TRBV6-1	.	13	TRBD1	CASSERGHQPQHF	TGTGCCAGCAGTGAAAGGGGGCATCAGCCCCAGCATTTT
TRBJ2-1	TRBV6-6	few	16	TRBD2	CASSPFVTSGRNEQFF	TGTGCCAGCTCCCCCTTCGTGACTAGCGGGAGAAATGAGCAGTTCTTC
TRBJ1-4	TRBV25-1	.	13	.	CASQGFTNEKLFF	TGTGCCAGTCAGGGGTTCACTAATGAAAAACTGTTTTTT
TRBJ2-7	TRBV4-2	.	15	.	CASSQDMGEAYEQYF	TGTGCCAGCAGCCAAGATATGGGGGAGGCCTACGAGCAGTACTTC
TRBJ1-5	TRBV28	.	14	TRBD1	CASRPGQINQPQHF	TGTGCCAGCAGGCCGGGACAGATTAATCAGCCCCAGCATTTT
TRBJ2-7	TRBV11-3	.	16	.	CASSLGGGLDSYEQYF	TGTGCCAGCAGCTTAGGTGGAGGGTTGGACTCCTACGAGCAGTACTTC
TRBJ2-5	TRBV4-1	.	15	.	CASSQAGLDQETQYF	TGCGCCAGCAGCCAAGCGGGTCTCGACCAAGAGACCCAGTACTTC
TRBJ2-3	TRBV30	few	14	TRBD1	CAWSVGQGTDTQYF	TGTGCCTGGAGTGTAGGACAGGGCACAGATACGCAGTATTTT
TRBJ1-2	TRBV7-2	.	14	.	CASHLWGGNYGYTF	TGTGCCAGCCACCTATGGGGGGGGAACTATGGCTACACCTTC
TRBJ2-7	TRBV6-5	few	13	.	CASSPGSWYEQYF	TGTGCCAGCAGTCCCGGGAGTTGGTACGAGCAGTACTTC
TRBJ2-5	TRBV6-6	.	13	.	CASSRGEEETQYF	TGTGCCAGCAGCCGCGGCGAGGAGGAGACCCAGTACTTC
TRBJ2-7	TRBV2	.	11	.	CASSVAYEQYF	TGTGCCAGCAGCGTAGCCTACGAGCAGTACTTC
TRBJ1-1	TRBV11-2	.	14	.	CASSLVLAATEAFF	TGTGCCAGCAGCTTAGTCTTGGCCGCCACTGAAGCTTTCTTT
TRBJ2-3	TRBV6-1	.	15	TRBD2	CASSRTSGSTDTQYF	TGTGCCAGCAGCCGGACTAGCGGGAGCACAGATACGCAGTATTTT